These 2 T cell receptor beta chains came from one sample sequenced in a study of cytomegalovirus exposure and HLA in healthy donors (dated by TCRdb to between 2016 and 2019). Library generation was performed with the immunoSEQ multiplex PCR assay. The multiplex PCR relied on a mix of 60 forward primers for TCR Vbeta segments and 13 reverse primers for TCR Jbeta segments. The immuneACCESS repertoire file appears here via TCRdb, limited to in-frame rearrangements. These files lack a portion of the clones; in checked studies, under half of the deficit traces to unresolved V genes, and the cause of the others is not known. This sample has over 150,000 clones in its table, and approximately 72% of those were observed once. Less than 3.5% of the sample comes from the top ten. Sequencing used PBMCs. These receptors all stem from a man between 18 and 29 years old in good health and CMV-seronegative.

J is TRBJ1-6 and V is TRBV6-5; a weak D match, TRBD1 (5 bases). Germline CDR1 reads MNHEY; CDR2 reads SVGAGI. The CDR3 has 14 amino acids. V dropped 7 bases and J dropped 4 bases, with 11 bases sitting between them. The CDR3 DNA reads as TGTGCCAGCAAAGGGAGGGGATATAATTCACCCCTCCACTTT. This translates into CASKGRGYNSPLHF.

The chain joins TRBV6-1 to TRBJ1-5; 7 nucleotides agree with TRBD1. CDR3 length: 15 amino acids. CDR1 and CDR2 (germline): MNHNS, SASEGT. After removal of 7 bases from V and 4 bases from J, the junction contained 10 bases not matched to a gene. The CDR3 loop reads CASNQRGQTNQPQHF. The DNA of the CDR3 is TGTGCCAGCAACCAAAGGGGGCAGACAAATCAGCCCCAGCATTTT.